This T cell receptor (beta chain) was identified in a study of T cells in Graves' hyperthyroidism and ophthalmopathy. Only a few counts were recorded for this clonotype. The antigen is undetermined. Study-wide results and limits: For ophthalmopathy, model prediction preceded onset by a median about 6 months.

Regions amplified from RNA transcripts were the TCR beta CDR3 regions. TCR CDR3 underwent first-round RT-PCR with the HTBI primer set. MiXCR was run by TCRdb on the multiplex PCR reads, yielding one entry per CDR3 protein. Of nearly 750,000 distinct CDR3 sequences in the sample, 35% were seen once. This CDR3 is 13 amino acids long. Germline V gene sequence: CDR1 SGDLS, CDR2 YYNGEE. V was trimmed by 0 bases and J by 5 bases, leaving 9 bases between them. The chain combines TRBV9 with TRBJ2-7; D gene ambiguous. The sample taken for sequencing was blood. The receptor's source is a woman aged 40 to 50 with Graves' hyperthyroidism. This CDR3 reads CASSVGVRDEQYF. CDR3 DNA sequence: TGTGCCAGCAGCGTAGGGGTGCGCGACGAGCAGTACTTC.